This TCR beta chain was sequenced for a study of blood T cell repertoires in COVID-19. Overall study: In each case, the material was cDNA or gDNA derived from T cells, B-cell-depleted T cells, or PBMCs.

The CDR3 has 15 residues. V was pared by 3 bases and J by 4 bases, with 4 bases of the junction left unmatched. The germline V gene encodes CDR1 MNHEY and CDR2 SMNVEV (reference sequence). In the original workflow: For nucleated cells, counts were estimated from reference gene primer amplification. Profiling relied on immunoSEQ multiplex PCR, and the TCRdb table lists in-frame clones only, not all of them. The V and J calls and clone size come from that table; D and trimming were worked out from the DNA. The sample has some 130,000 clones; more than 75% are singletons. Seattle cases were enrolled at active infection and followed longitudinally.

The rearrangement joins TRBV27 to TRBJ2-5; TRBD1 matches 11 bases. The clonotype originates from a woman between 65 and 79 years old with COVID-19, enrolled during active disease. Material: peripheral blood. DNA for the CDR3: TGTGCCAGCAGTTTGGGACAGGGGGTCCGAGAGACCCAGTACTTC. Translated, it gives CASSLGQGVRETQYF.